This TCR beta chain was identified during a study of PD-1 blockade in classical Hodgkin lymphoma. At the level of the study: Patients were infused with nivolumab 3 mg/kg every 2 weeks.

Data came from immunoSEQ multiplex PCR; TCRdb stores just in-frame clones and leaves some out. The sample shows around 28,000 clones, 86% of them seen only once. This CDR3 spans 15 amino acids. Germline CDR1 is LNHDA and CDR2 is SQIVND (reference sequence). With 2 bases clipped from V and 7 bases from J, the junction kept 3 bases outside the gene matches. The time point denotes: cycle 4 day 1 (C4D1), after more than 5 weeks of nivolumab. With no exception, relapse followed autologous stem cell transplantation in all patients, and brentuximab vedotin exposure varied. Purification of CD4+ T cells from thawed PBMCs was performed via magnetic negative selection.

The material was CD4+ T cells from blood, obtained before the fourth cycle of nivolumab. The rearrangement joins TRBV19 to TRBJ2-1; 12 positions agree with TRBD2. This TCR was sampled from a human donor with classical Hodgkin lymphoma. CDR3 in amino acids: CASSIPGTSGNEQFF. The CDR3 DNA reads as TGTGCCAGTAGTATACCCGGGACTAGCGGGAATGAGCAGTTCTTC.